A single sample gave rise to the 5 T cell receptor beta chains below, sequenced in a study of blood T cell repertoires in COVID-19. The repertoire was sequenced with immunoSEQ multiplex PCR; TCRdb's copy has only in-frame clones and lacks some. Among fewer than 200,000 clones listed, roughly 82% were seen once. Sequenced material: PBMCs or T cells enriched from blood (not recorded which). Receptor source: a woman aged 55-69 years with acute COVID-19.

V gene TRBV7-2 combines with J gene TRBJ1-1; the D gene is possibly TRBD1 (5 bases). The germline CDR1 and CDR2 sequences are SGHTA and FQGNSA. The V end lost 8 bases, the J end lost 1 base, and 14 bases lay between the germline ends. CDR3 size: 14 residues. CDR3 loop: CASRTAGTNTEAFF. CDR3 nucleotide sequence: TGTGCCAGCCGTACTGCGGGGACGAACACTGAAGCTTTCTTT.

The chain couples TRBV19 to TRBJ1-1; D is ambiguous. The ends were cut back, 0 bases at V and 5 bases at J, with 4 bases in the middle. The CDR3 has 12 residues. Germline values: CDR1 LNHDA, CDR2 SQIVND (reference sequence). CDR3 protein: CASSIERTEAFF. CDR3 in DNA: TGTGCCAGTAGTATAGAGAGGACTGAAGCTTTCTTT.

The chain employs TRBV7-6 and TRBJ1-4; the D gene is possibly TRBD1 (5 bases). V was pared by 1 base and J by 5 bases, with 20 bases between. This CDR3 contains 18 residues. Germline V gene data show CDR1 as SGHVS and CDR2 as FNYEAQ. This chain's CDR3 is CASSLVSAIGGINEKLFF. CDR3 sequence (DNA): TGTGCCAGCAGCTTAGTCTCCGCAATCGGGGGGATAAATGAAAAACTGTTTTTT.

The chain couples TRBV10-3 to TRBJ2-6; D gene ambiguous. The CDR3 has 17 residues. Germline-derived CDR1 and CDR2 are ENHRY and SYGVKD. V was shortened by 2 bases and J by 0 bases, with 11 bases between the two germline ends. CDR3 in amino acids: CAISEARLSSGANVLTF. The CDR3 DNA reads TGTGCCATCAGTGAGGCCAGGTTAAGCTCTGGGGCCAACGTCCTGACTTTC.

V usage is TRBV2 and J usage is TRBJ2-1; a weak D match, TRBD2 (7 bases). CDR1 and CDR2 (germline): SNHLY, FYNNEI. There are 15 residues in the CDR3. Trimming shortened V by 8 bases and J by 0 bases, and 14 bases separated the two germline ends. The CDR3 loop reads CASQQGGGSYNEQFF. The CDR3 DNA sequence: TGTGCCAGCCAACAGGGAGGGGGCTCCTACAATGAGCAGTTCTTC.